This TCR beta chain stems from a study of tumor-infiltrating lymphocytes in primary liver carcinoma. On the study more broadly: Each of the growths was stage T1-T3 N0M0, extending roughly 4.2 to 10 cm across.

The source material, 20-30 mg of unsorted bulk tissue, was used to co-extract RNA and DNA. Patients diagnosed with primary liver carcinoma received treatment through surgical resection. Five discrete regions of every tumor underwent sampling. Total RNA amounting to approximately 460 ng was the source from which TCR beta cDNA was made with a constant-region primer. Sequencing libraries for TCR beta derived from three nested multiplex PCR rounds that used slightly modified ARM-PCR. TRBV1-TRBV30 forward primers paired with a C-beta reverse primer were used in the first two PCR rounds, which ran about 11 cycles each. TCRdb redid the calling of the multiplex PCR reads with MiXCR, one entry per CDR3 protein. The data show tens of thousands of distinct CDR3 sequences, 55% to 85% seen once. Germline CDR1 reads SGHDN; CDR2 reads FVKESK. The CDR3 has 16 residues. Trimming cost V 4 bases and J 7 bases, with 19 bases left between them.

Study-wide results and caveats: Lesser overlap characterized tumor-adjacent and tumor-blood pairs relative to tumor region pairs.

This clonotype came up many times. Antigen specificity is unknown. The sequenced sample consisted of liver tumor tissue from sampling region 1. Subset in this sample: tumor region T1, superior pole. J is TRBJ1-4 and V is TRBV14, with TRBD1 as a possible D gene (5 bases). This TCR derives from a man in his forties with primary liver carcinoma and hepatitis B virus infection. The CDR3 region is CASSPGWAGIGEKLFF. CDR3 sequence (DNA): TGTGCCAGCAGCCCTGGATGGGCAGGGATCGGTGAAAAACTGTTTTTT. Variable domain in full (rest from reference TRBV14 and TRBJ1-4): EAGVTQFPSHSVIEKGQTVTLRCDPISGHDNLYWYRRVMGKEIKFLLHFVKESKQDESGMPNNRFLAERTGGTYSTLKVQPAELEDSGVYFCASSPGWAGIGEKLFFGSGTQLSVL.